The T cell receptor beta chain described here comes from a study of CD8 T cell repertoires and HIV-1 epitope variants. Study-wide context: Enriched T cells were co-cultured with equal autologous T cell-negative cells.

Sequencing used immunoSEQ multiplex PCR; TCRdb keeps in-frame clones, though not all of them. The sample consists of 4,500 to 6,000 clones, around 73% of them appearing once. Notes on this clone: Its matching antigen is unknown.

Trimming stripped 4 bases from V and 7 bases from J, with 14 bases between. The V gene's germline CDR1 is SGHDT and CDR2 YYEEEE. This CDR3 spans 13 amino acids. This TCR derives from a male donor with HIV. The rearrangement joins TRBV5-6 to TRBJ1-1; possible D gene TRBD1, 5 bases. The sequenced material came from cultured CD8+ T cells derived from PBMCs. The CDR3 nucleotides read TGTGCCAGCAGCGCGCCATCGGGACTTGAAGCTTTCTTT. It specifies CASSAPSGLEAFF.